A single sample gave rise to the 27 T cell receptor beta chains below, sequenced in a study of OX40 agonist ivuxolimab in advanced cancers. The repertoire was sequenced with immunoSEQ multiplex PCR; TCRdb's copy has only in-frame clones and lacks some. This table holds some 80,000 clones, almost 85% found once. Sequencing was performed on CD4+ or CD8+ T cells sorted from blood, taken in a trial of the OX40 agonist ivuxolimab. Receptor source: an adult with an advanced solid tumor such as melanoma, head and neck, liver or kidney cancer.

The chain recombines TRBV10-2 with TRBJ1-6; 7 bases agree with TRBD1. The CDR3 extends over 17 amino acids. V lost 2 bases and J lost 0; bases outside the gene matches: 4. Germline CDR1 and CDR2: WSHSY and SAAADI. CDR3 amino acids: CASSERQGSSYNSPLHF. DNA for the CDR3: TGCGCCAGCAGTGAGAGACAGGGAAGCTCCTATAATTCACCCCTCCACTTT.

V usage is TRBV5-1 and J usage is TRBJ2-2, with unresolved D. Trimming took off 0 bases at V and 7 bases at J, with 10 bases between the two ends. Germline CDR1 reads SGHRS; CDR2 reads YFSETQ. The CDR3 runs to 14 residues. In DNA form, the CDR3 reads TGCGCCAGCAGCTTGGTCCAGGTGGGCGGGGAGCTGTTTTTT. It translates to CASSLVQVGGELFF.

The chain links TRBV6-5 to TRBJ2-7; D is possibly TRBD1 or TRBD2 (5 bases each). The CDR3 covers 14 residues. Germline CDR1 MNHEY, CDR2 SVGAGI. Trimming pared 6 bases from V and 4 bases from J, leaving 16 bases between. The CDR3 sequence is CASREPGTKYEQYF. The DNA of the CDR3 is TGTGCCAGCAGGGAACCCGGGACCAAGTACGAGCAGTACTTC.

J is TRBJ2-7 and V is TRBV5-1; TRBD2 agrees at 12 bases. Germline CDR1 reads SGHRS; CDR2 reads YFSETQ. The V segment lost 2 bases and the J segment 3 bases; nucleotides outside the gene matches: 9. The CDR3 is made up of 17 amino acids. The CDR3 loop is CASSLGWTSGDSYEQYF. CDR3 DNA: TGCGCCAGCAGCTTAGGCTGGACTAGCGGGGATAGCTACGAGCAGTACTTC.

This clone was detected only once. The J gene is TRBJ1-5, the V gene TRBV7-2, with D uncertain. V shed 5 bases and J shed 0 bases, with 11 bases lying between them. The CDR3 extends over 15 amino acids. Germline-derived CDR1 and CDR2 are SGHTA and FQGNSA. The CDR3, as DNA: TGTGCCAGCAGCCCCGAACAGTTTAGCAATCAGCCCCAGCATTTT. Translated, it gives CASSPEQFSNQPQHF. The full variable domain, rest sourced from reference TRBV7-2 and TRBJ1-5, is GAGVSQSPSNKVTEKGKDVELRCDPISGHTALYWYRQSLGQGLEFLIYFQGNSAPDKSGLPSDRFSAERTGGSVSTLTIQRTQQEDSAVYLCASSPEQFSNQPQHFGDGTRLSIL.

The J gene is TRBJ1-5, the V gene TRBV28; TRBD1 matches at 9 bases. The junction had 11 bases not matched to a gene; V was cut back by 8 bases and J by 0 bases. This CDR3 spans 17 amino acids. Germline CDR1 MDHEN, CDR2 SYDVKM. Written as DNA, the CDR3 is TGTGCCAGCCGTACAGGGGGCGGGAGCTATAGCAATCAGCCCCAGCATTTT. It codes for CASRTGGGSYSNQPQHF.

This chain connects TRBV19 to TRBJ1-1; D unresolved. The CDR3 length is 11 residues. Trimming shortened V by 2 bases and J by 3 bases, and 1 base separated the two germline ends. The V gene's germline CDR1 is LNHDA and CDR2 SQIVND (reference sequence). Here the CDR3 DNA reads TGTGCCAGTAGTATATACACTGAAGCTTTCTTT. Amino acids: CASSIYTEAFF.

The rearrangement uses TRBV11-2 and TRBJ2-7; D possibly corresponds to TRBD2 (5 bases). The V gene's germline CDR1 is SGHAT and CDR2 FQNNGV. The CDR3 runs 15 residues. The germline V and J ends were trimmed by 6 bases and 6 bases, with 21 bases remaining between them. The CDR3, as DNA: TGTGCCAGCAGTCGGGGTACTAGACTGTTCGCCGAGCAGTACTTC. This encodes CASSRGTRLFAEQYF.

This clone was detected only once. The chain recombines TRBV6-5 with TRBJ2-7, with 9 bases identical to TRBD2. There are 16 residues in the CDR3. Germline V gives CDR1 MNHEY, CDR2 SVGAGI. V shed 2 bases and J 1 base; nucleotides not matched to a gene: 6. The CDR3 region is CASSYHISGGSYEQYF. The CDR3 DNA is TGTGCCAGCAGTTACCATATTAGCGGGGGTTCCTACGAGCAGTACTTC.

The chain combines TRBV10-1 with TRBJ2-1, with TRBD2 as a possible D gene (7 bases). CDR3 length equals 15 residues. Germline CDR1 and CDR2: WNHNN and SYGVQD (reference sequence). Trimming removed 7 bases from V and 5 bases from J, with 18 bases in between. CDR3 amino acids: CASKIGKGGDNEQFF. The CDR3 nucleotides read TGCGCCAGCAAGATTGGAAAAGGGGGGGACAATGAGCAGTTCTTC.

The chain links TRBV6-6 to TRBJ1-1; 7 positions match TRBD1. The CDR3 is 13 residues long. Germline V CDR1 and CDR2: MNHNY, SVGAGI (reference sequence). The trim removed 8 bases at V and 4 bases at J, leaving 7 bases unmatched. The CDR3 nucleotides read TGTGCCAGCCGCAGGGGGTCGGGCACTGAAGCTTTCTTT. Encoded protein: CASRRGSGTEAFF.

This clone appeared once. This chain links TRBV30 with TRBJ1-5; weak D call: TRBD1 (5 bases). Germline V gene lookup returns CDR1 GTSNPN and CDR2 SVGIG (reference sequence). Trimming took off 2 bases at V and 3 bases at J, with 11 bases between the two ends. The CDR3 has 14 residues. The CDR3 nucleotides read TGTGCCTGGAGTACAGGCAGGGACAATCAGCCCCAGCATTTT. Protein sequence: CAWSTGRDNQPQHF.

The rearrangement joins TRBV5-4 to TRBJ1-4; the D is unclear. The V end lost 4 bases, the J end lost 0 bases, and 7 bases lay between the germline ends. Germline assignment: CDR1 SGHNT and CDR2 YYREEE (reference sequence). The CDR3 consists of 14 residues. The CDR3 region is CASSRTATNEKLFF. CDR3 coding DNA: TGTGCCAGCAGCCGGACGGCAACTAATGAAAAACTGTTTTTT.

Only one count was recorded for this clone. This chain links TRBV11-2 with TRBJ2-1; no definite D call. V lost 3 bases and J 0 bases, leaving 6 bases between the germline ends. CDR1 SGHAT and CDR2 FQNNGV come from the germline V gene. This CDR3 has 14 residues. CDR3 bases: TGTGCCAGCAGCTTGATGGACTCCTACAATGAGCAGTTCTTC. It yields the protein CASSLMDSYNEQFF.

This clone has a single count. The chain combines TRBV6-1 with TRBJ2-7; 8 bases agree with TRBD1. The V and J ends lost 4 bases and 3 bases, in that order; junction bases with no gene match: 8. CDR1 and CDR2 from the germline V gene are MNHNS and SASEGT. The CDR3 extends over 15 amino acids. This CDR3 is CASSVEAGGLYEQYF. Written as DNA, the CDR3 is TGTGCCAGCAGTGTAGAGGCAGGGGGCCTCTACGAGCAGTACTTC.

The chain combines TRBV11-2 with TRBJ1-5, with 10 bases lining up with TRBD1. J lost 11 bases, V lost 1 base, and 5 bases had no gene match. Germline V gives CDR1 SGHAT, CDR2 FQNNGV. The CDR3 runs 14 residues. The CDR3 coding sequence is TGTGCCAGCAGCTTAGGGACAGGGGGTTCGGCCCAGCATTTT. Protein product: CASSLGTGGSAQHF.

V gene TRBV2 combines with J gene TRBJ1-1; no definite D call. Germline V gene lookup returns CDR1 SNHLY and CDR2 FYNNEI. The CDR3 sequence is 14 residues long. V was shortened by 2 bases and J by 1 base, with 8 bases between the two germline ends. The DNA for the CDR3 is TGTGCCAGCAGTGAATACCCCGGGAACACTGAAGCTTTCTTT. Translated, it gives CASSEYPGNTEAFF. Complete variable domain (other parts from reference TRBV2 and TRBJ1-1): EPEVTQTPSHQVTQMGQEVILRCVPISNHLYFYWYRQILGQKVEFLVSFYNNEISEKSEIFDDQFSVERPDGSNFTLKIRSTKLEDSAMYFCASSEYPGNTEAFFGQGTRLTVV.

V is TRBV19 and J is TRBJ2-1; 10 positions match TRBD2. Germline V gives CDR1 LNHDA, CDR2 SQIVND (reference sequence). Losses at the gene ends were 6 bases for V and 2 bases for J; bases not matched to a gene: 10. CDR3 length: 17 amino acids. In DNA form, the CDR3 reads TGTGCCAGTAGCCCGGGGAGAGCGGGGGGGACCTACAATGAGCAGTTCTTC. Residues: CASSPGRAGGTYNEQFF.

CDR3 amino acids: CASSPRSENTGELFF. The DNA for the CDR3 is TGTGCCAGCTCACCACGCTCAGAGAACACCGGGGAGCTGTTTTTT. V and J are TRBV18 and TRBJ2-2; D unclear. The germline CDR1 and CDR2 sequences are KGHSH and LQKENI. This CDR3 has 15 amino acids. The ends were cut back, 1 base at V and 1 base at J, with 7 bases in the middle. Full variable domain (remainder filled in from reference TRBV18 and TRBJ2-2): NAGVMQNPRHLVRRRGQEARLRCSPMKGHSHVYWYRQLPEEGLKFMVYLQKENIIDESGMPKERFSAEFPKEGPSILRIQQVVRGDSAAYFCASSPRSENTGELFFGEGSRLTVL.

The V gene is TRBV15, the J gene TRBJ2-3; 7 nucleotides line up with TRBD2. Trimming at V came to 2 bases and at J to 0 bases, leaving 2 bases not matched to a gene. Germline V gene data show CDR1 as LNHNV and CDR2 as YYDKDF (reference sequence). CDR3 length equals 15 residues. Here the CDR3 reads CATSRLAASTDTQYF. The CDR3 coding sequence is TGTGCCACCAGCAGACTAGCGGCTAGCACAGATACGCAGTATTTT.

This rearrangement joins TRBV30 to TRBJ1-1; D ambiguous. The germline gives CDR1 GTSNPN, CDR2 SVGIG (reference sequence). V lost 3 bases, J lost 1 base, and 6 bases lay in between. The CDR3 length is 12 residues. CDR3 in amino acids: CAWRQTNTEAFF. The CDR3 nucleotides are TGTGCCTGGAGACAGACGAACACTGAAGCTTTCTTT.

The rearrangement links TRBV5-4 to TRBJ2-5; tentative D call: TRBD1 (6 bases). V gave up 5 bases and J gave up 5 bases, with 13 bases separating them. The CDR3 spans 13 residues. The germline CDR1 and CDR2 sequences are SGHNT and YYREEE (reference sequence). The CDR3 sequence is CASRGAAEETQYF. CDR3 DNA sequence: TGTGCCAGCAGGGGGGCGGCGGAGGAGACCCAGTACTTC.

V is TRBV19 and J is TRBJ1-5, with D maybe TRBD1 (5 bases). Germline-derived CDR1 and CDR2 are LNHDA and SQIVND (reference sequence). V shed 0 bases and J shed 7 bases, with 13 bases lying between them. This CDR3 region has 15 residues. CDR3 DNA sequence: TGTGCCAGTAGTATAGAAGGGACCCCCCGCCAGCCCCAGCATTTT. This codes for CASSIEGTPRQPQHF.

This clone has just a few counts. The chain is built from TRBV30 and TRBJ1-5; no reliable D call. V was cut by 2 bases and J by 4 bases, with 12 bases left in between. Germline CDR1 is GTSNPN and CDR2 is SVGIG (reference sequence). The CDR3 has 14 amino acids. This chain's CDR3 is CAWSSPVGNQPQHF. CDR3 DNA sequence: TGTGCCTGGAGTTCTCCGGTTGGTAATCAGCCCCAGCATTTT.

The V gene is TRBV27, the J gene TRBJ2-7, with D possibly matching TRBD1 (6 bases). Germline CDR1 reads MNHEY; CDR2 reads SMNVEV (reference sequence). This CDR3 is built from 12 residues. Between the trimmed V and J ends, which lost 7 bases and 6 bases, there was a span of 13 bases. CDR3 in DNA: TGTGCCAGCACGAACGGGACATTCGAGCAGTACTTC. Translating gives CASTNGTFEQYF.

The rearrangement joins TRBV5-1 to TRBJ2-5, with D possibly being TRBD1 or TRBD2 (5 bases each). The J call may be incorrect, as the DNA end agrees better with TRBJ2-7. CDR1 is SGHRS and CDR2 is YFSETQ in the germline V gene. CDR3 length: 15 residues. This chain's CDR3 is CASSLRGHPAYEQYF. The CDR3 DNA reads TGCGCCAGCAGCTTGCGGGGCCACCCTGCCTACGAGCAGTACTTC.

This clone is a singleton in its sample. The CDR3 DNA reads TGTGCCAGCAGTGCGGGACAGGCACCGAACTATGGCTACACCTTC. Translating gives CASSAGQAPNYGYTF. The chain uses TRBV6-1 and TRBJ1-2; 8 nucleotides match TRBD1. V shed 4 bases and J 2 bases; nucleotides not matched to a gene: 6. The length of the CDR3 is 15 residues. From germline, CDR1 is MNHNS and CDR2 SASEGT.